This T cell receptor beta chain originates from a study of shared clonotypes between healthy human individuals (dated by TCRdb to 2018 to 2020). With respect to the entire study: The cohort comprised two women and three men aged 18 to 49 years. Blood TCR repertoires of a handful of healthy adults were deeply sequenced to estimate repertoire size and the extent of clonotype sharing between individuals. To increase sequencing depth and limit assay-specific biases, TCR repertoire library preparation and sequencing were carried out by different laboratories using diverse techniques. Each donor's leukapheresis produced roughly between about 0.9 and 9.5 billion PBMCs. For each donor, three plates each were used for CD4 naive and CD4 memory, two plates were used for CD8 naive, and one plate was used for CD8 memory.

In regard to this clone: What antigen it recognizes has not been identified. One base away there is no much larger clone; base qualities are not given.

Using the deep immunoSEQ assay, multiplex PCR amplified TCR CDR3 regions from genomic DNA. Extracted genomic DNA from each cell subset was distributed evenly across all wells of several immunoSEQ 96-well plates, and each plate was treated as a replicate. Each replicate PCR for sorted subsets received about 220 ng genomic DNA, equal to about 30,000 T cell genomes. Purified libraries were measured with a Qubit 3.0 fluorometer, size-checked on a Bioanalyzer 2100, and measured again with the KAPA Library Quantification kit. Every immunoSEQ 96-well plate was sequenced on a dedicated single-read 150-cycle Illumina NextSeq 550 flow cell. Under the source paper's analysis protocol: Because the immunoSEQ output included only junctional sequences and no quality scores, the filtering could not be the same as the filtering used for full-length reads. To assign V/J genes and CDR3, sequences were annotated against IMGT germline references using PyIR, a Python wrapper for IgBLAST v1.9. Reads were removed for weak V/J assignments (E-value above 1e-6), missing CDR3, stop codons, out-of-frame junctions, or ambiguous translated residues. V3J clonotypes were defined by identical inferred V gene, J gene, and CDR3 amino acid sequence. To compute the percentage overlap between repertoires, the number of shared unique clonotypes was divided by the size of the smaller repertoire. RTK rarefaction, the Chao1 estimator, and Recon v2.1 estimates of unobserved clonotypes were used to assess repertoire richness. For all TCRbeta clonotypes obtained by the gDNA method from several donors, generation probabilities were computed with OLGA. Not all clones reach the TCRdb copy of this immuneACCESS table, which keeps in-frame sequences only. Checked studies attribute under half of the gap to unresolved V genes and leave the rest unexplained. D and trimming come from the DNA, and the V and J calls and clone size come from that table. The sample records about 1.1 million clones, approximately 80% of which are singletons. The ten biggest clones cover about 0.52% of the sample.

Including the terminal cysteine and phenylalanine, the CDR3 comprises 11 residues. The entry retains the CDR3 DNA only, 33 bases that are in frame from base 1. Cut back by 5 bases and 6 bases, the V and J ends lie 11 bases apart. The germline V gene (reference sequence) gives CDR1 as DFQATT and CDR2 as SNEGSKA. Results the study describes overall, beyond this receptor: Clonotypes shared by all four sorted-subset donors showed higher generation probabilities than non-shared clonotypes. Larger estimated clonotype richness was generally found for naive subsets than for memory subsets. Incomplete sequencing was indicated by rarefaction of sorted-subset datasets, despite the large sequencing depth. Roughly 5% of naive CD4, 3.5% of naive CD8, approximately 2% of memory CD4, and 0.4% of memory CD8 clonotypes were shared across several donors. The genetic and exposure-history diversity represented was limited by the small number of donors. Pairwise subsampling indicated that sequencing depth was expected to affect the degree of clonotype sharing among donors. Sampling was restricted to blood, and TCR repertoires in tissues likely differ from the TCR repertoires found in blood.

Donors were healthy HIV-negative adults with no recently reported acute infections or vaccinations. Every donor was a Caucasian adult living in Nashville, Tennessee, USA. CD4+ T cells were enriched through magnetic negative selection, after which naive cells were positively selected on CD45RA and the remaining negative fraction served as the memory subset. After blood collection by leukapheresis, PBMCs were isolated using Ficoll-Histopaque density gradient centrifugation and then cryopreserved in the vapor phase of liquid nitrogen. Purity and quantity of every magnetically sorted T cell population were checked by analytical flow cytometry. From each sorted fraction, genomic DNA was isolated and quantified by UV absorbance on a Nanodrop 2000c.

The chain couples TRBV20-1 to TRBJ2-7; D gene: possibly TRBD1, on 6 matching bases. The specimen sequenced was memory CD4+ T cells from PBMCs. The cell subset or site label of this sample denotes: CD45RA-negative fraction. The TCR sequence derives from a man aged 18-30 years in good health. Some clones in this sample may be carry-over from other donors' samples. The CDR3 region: CSAPGVSEQYF. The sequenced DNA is TGCAGTGCTCCAGGGGTGAGCGAGCAGTACTTC.